These 23 T cell receptor beta chains were all obtained from the same sample, sequenced in a study of breast tumors, draining lymph nodes, adjacent tissues. In TCRdb, the multiplex PCR reads were re-called with MiXCR into one record per CDR3 protein. Here the sample spans approximately 88,000 distinct CDR3 sequences, more than 25% being singletons. Samples came from axillary lymph nodes draining the breast cancer. Sequenced material: axillary lymph node tissue. These receptors came from a female donor with breast cancer. Some clones in this sample may be carry-over from other donors' samples.

Notes on this clonotype: Since the CDR3 does not end with the conserved phenylalanine or tryptophan, this likely comes from a read error. The rearrangement uses TRBV12-3 or TRBV12-4 and TRBJ2-3; TRBD1 is a possible D gene (6 bases). This CDR3 is 16 amino acids long. The CDR3 nucleotides read TGTGTCAGCAGGGCCGGAAGGGACATTACCCGGGATACGCAGTATCTT. Its translation: CVSRAGRDITRDTQYL.

For the CDR3, the DNA is TGTGCCAGCAGCCCTCTAGCGGGAGGGCTCGAGCATTTT. It yields the protein CASSPLAGGLEHF. The gene calls are TRBV7-9 and TRBJ1-5; no clear D gene. In germline, CDR1 is SEHNR, CDR2 FQNEAQ (reference sequence). The CDR3 extends over 13 amino acids. V lost 5 bases and J lost 14, with 19 bases in between.

This clonotype was detected ten times or more. The CDR3, as DNA: TGTGCCAGTTCACGTAACGGGCCTGGCGGGAACATTCAGTACTTC. Translated, it gives CASSRNGPGGNIQYF. The rearrangement uses TRBV19 and TRBJ2-4; tentative D call: TRBD2 (5 bases). This CDR3 contains 15 residues. V was cut by 8 bases and J by 7 bases, with 21 bases left in between. The germline gives CDR1 LNHDA, CDR2 SQIVND (reference sequence).

The sample holds many counts of this clonotype. The chain links TRBV7-8 to TRBJ1-4; D unclear. V dropped 5 bases and J dropped 3 bases, with 13 bases sitting between them. CDR1 and CDR2 (germline): SGHVS, FQNEAQ. The length of the CDR3 is 15 residues. The CDR3: CASSPQSRANEKLFF. DNA of the CDR3: TGTGCCAGCAGCCCGCAATCCCGAGCTAATGAAAAACTGTTTTTT.

A note on this clonotype: The CDR3 does not close with the conserved phenylalanine or tryptophan, likely indicating a read error. The genes are TRBV5-1 and TRBJ2-3; D is uncertain. From germline, CDR1 is SGHRS and CDR2 YFSETQ. The CDR3 runs 15 residues. The CDR3 region has the DNA TGCGCCAGCAGCTTGGATACTTTAAGCACCGATACGCAGTATCTT. It translates to CASSLDTLSTDTQYL.

The chain couples TRBV7-8 to TRBJ2-1; 10 bases map to TRBD2. Germline CDR1 and CDR2: SGHVS and FQNEAQ. There are 13 residues in the CDR3. Trimming cost V 5 bases and J 8 bases; bases outside gene matches: 3. The CDR3 coding sequence is TGTGCCAGCAGCAATAGCGGGAGGTATGAGCAGTTCTTC. Amino acid sequence: CASSNSGRYEQFF.

V usage is TRBV28 and J usage is TRBJ2-7, with D possibly matching TRBD1 (6 bases). This CDR3 is 15 amino acids long. V lost 4 bases, J lost 5 bases, and 18 bases lay in between. CDR1 MDHEN and CDR2 SYDVKM come from the germline V gene. The CDR3 coding sequence is TGTGCCAGCAGTTACTCAATGACAGGCGGTGACGAGCAGTACTTC. Translation: CASSYSMTGGDEQYF.

The table lists this clonotype with many counts. This sequence joins TRBV10-3 and TRBJ2-1; 9 bases map to TRBD2. The CDR3 consists of 14 residues. V shed 9 bases, J shed 0 bases, and the junction held 3 bases outside the gene matches. The V gene's germline CDR1 is ENHRY and CDR2 SYGVKD. CDR3 sequence (DNA): TGTGCCATACAACTAGCGGGCTCCTACAATGAGCAGTTCTTC. Translation gives CAIQLAGSYNEQFF.

This clonotype was picked up many times. The rearrangement links TRBV12-3 or TRBV12-4 to TRBJ2-7; tentative D call: TRBD2 (6 bases). The V end was cut by 5 bases, the J end by 3 bases, with 11 bases between. CDR3 length: 13 amino acids. In DNA form, the CDR3 reads TGTGCCAGCAGTCCTATGACTAGCTACGAGCAGTACTTC. Protein sequence: CASSPMTSYEQYF.

The chain employs TRBV29-1 and TRBJ1-5; 9 bases are a match to TRBD1. CDR3 length: 16 amino acids. CDR1 and CDR2 (germline): SQVTM, ANQGSEA. Trimming removed 7 bases from V and 3 bases from J; junction bases left unmatched: 13. CDR3 DNA: TGCAGCGCGGGACAGGGCAAGGGAGGGACCAATCAGCCCCAGCATTTT. Translating it yields CSAGQGKGGTNQPQHF.

The rearrangement links TRBV20-1 to TRBJ2-3; tentatively, D is TRBD2 (5 bases). This CDR3 has 15 amino acids. Germline V gene sequence: CDR1 DFQATT, CDR2 SNEGSKA (reference sequence). Trimming left V 2 bases short and J 3 bases short, with 15 bases between. CDR3 loop: CSARQLDGNTDTQYF. CDR3 bases: TGCAGTGCTAGACAGCTCGACGGGAATACAGATACGCAGTATTTT.

The gene calls are TRBV7-2 and TRBJ2-7, with D possibly being TRBD1 (6 bases). Trimming removed 2 bases at V and 7 bases at J, with 21 bases between. The CDR3 contains 16 residues. CDR1 SGHTA and CDR2 FQGNSA come from the germline V gene. The DNA of the CDR3 is TGTGCCAGCAGCTTATCACCGGGACACGGAGCCCAAGAGCAGTACTTC. It codes for CASSLSPGHGAQEQYF.

This clonotype has just a few counts. This may be a read error, as it is one base from a much larger clone. The gene calls are TRBV9 and TRBJ2-5, with TRBD2 as a possible D gene (5 bases). Germline CDR1 reads SGDLS; CDR2 reads YYNGEE. With 1 base removed from V and 5 bases from J, the gap between germline ends came to 12 bases. This CDR3 region has 14 residues. CDR3 nucleotides: TGTGCCAGCAGCGTATTCGGGATCTTCGAGACCCAGTACTTC. This gives the protein CASSVFGIFETQYF.

Turning to this clonotype: The junction and the germline gene differ at one end; a read error may be behind it. This chain uses TRBV6-6 with TRBJ1-5; TRBD1 is a possible D gene (5 bases). The CDR3 runs 14 residues. Germline lookup yields CDR1 MNHNY and CDR2 SVGAGI (reference sequence). The CDR3 loop is CASTPTGGTQPQHF. The CDR3 nucleotides are TGTGCCAGCACTCCTACAGGTGGGACTCAGCCCCAGCATTTC.

This clonotype was detected ten times or more. The chain couples TRBV13 to TRBJ2-7, with D perhaps matching TRBD1 (6 bases). The CDR3 extends over 14 amino acids. The V and J ends lost 5 bases and 2 bases respectively, with 13 bases between them. In germline, CDR1 is PRHDT, CDR2 FYEKMQ (reference sequence). The CDR3, as DNA: TGTGCCAGCAGCAATGGTGGGACAACCTACGAGCAGTACTTC. Translated, it gives CASSNGGTTYEQYF.

This clonotype was seen at least ten times. The chain links TRBV9 to TRBJ2-2; D is perhaps TRBD1 or TRBD2 (5 bases each). Germline V gene lookup returns CDR1 SGDLS and CDR2 YYNGEE. V lost 3 bases and J lost 5, with 17 bases in between. This CDR3 spans 16 amino acids. The CDR3 DNA reads TGTGCCAGCAGCGAGGGGCCCCGTAGCGAAACCGGGGAGCTGTTTTTT. This sequence encodes CASSEGPRSETGELFF.

This clonotype was detected once. This rearrangement joins TRBV20-1 to TRBJ2-7, with TRBD1 identical over 8 bases. Germline V gene data show CDR1 as DFQATT and CDR2 as SNEGSKA (reference sequence). There are 14 residues in the CDR3. Trimming removed 1 base from V and 6 bases from J; junction bases left unmatched: 8. CDR3 residues: CSARVRQGASEQYF. CDR3 coding DNA: TGCAGTGCTAGAGTGAGGCAGGGGGCGTCCGAGCAGTACTTC.

As for this clonotype: Since a much larger clone is just one base distant, this may be a read error. The genes are TRBV30 and TRBJ2-3; tentative D call: TRBD2 (7 bases). The CDR3 length is 14 residues. Trimming took off 8 bases at V and 2 bases at J, with 17 bases between the two ends. CDR1 is GTSNPN and CDR2 is SVGIG in the germline V gene (reference sequence). The CDR3 region is CARGAGAVTDTQYF. The CDR3, as DNA: TGTGCCCGGGGGGCGGGAGCTGTCACAGATACGCAGTATTTT.

This clonotype was picked up many times. The CDR3 spells CASSKGSRVTEAFF. The CDR3 DNA is TGTGCCAGCAGCAAGGGGAGTCGTGTGACTGAAGCTTTCTTT. The chain is built from TRBV7-9 and TRBJ1-1; a weak D match, TRBD1 (5 bases). CDR3 size: 14 residues. The germline V and J ends were trimmed by 5 bases and 5 bases, with 15 bases remaining between them. Looked up from germline, CDR1 is SEHNR and CDR2 is FQNEAQ (reference sequence).

This clonotype appeared a few times. The V call is TRBV5-8, the J call TRBJ2-3, with a possible D match to TRBD2 (6 bases). This CDR3 contains 12 residues. V gave up 0 bases and J gave up 10 bases, with 9 bases separating them. Germline loops: CDR1 SGHTS, CDR2 YDEGEE. The CDR3 here is CASSLVEGAQYF. The CDR3 DNA reads as TGTGCCAGCAGCTTGGTGGAGGGAGCGCAGTATTTT.

Turning to this clonotype: Mismatch with germline at one junction end may stem from a read error. The genes are TRBV7-8 and TRBJ2-3; TRBD2 is a possible D gene (6 bases). Germline CDR1 SGHVS, CDR2 FQNEAQ. This CDR3 region has 14 residues. CDR3 sequence reads: CAGIDSTSTDTQYF. CDR3 in DNA: TGTGCCGGCATCGACTCAACTAGCACAGATACGCAGTATTTC.

In this sample, this clonotype turned up many times. This chain joins TRBV4-3 and TRBJ2-3; D is perhaps TRBD2 (6 bases). Germline V CDR1 and CDR2: LGHNA, YSLEER. V shed 4 bases and J shed 4 bases, with 15 bases lying between them. The CDR3 spans 15 residues. CDR3 residues: CASSRTWTISDTQYF. The CDR3 region has the DNA TGCGCCAGCAGCCGAACCTGGACTATCTCAGATACGCAGTATTTT.

V usage is TRBV19 and J usage is TRBJ1-2; D is ambiguous. The CDR3 runs 15 residues. Germline CDR1 reads LNHDA; CDR2 reads SQIVND (reference sequence). CDR3 region: CARVPTTGRTYGYTF. The CDR3 DNA sequence: TGTGCTAGAGTACCCACCACGGGCAGAACCTATGGCTACACCTTC.